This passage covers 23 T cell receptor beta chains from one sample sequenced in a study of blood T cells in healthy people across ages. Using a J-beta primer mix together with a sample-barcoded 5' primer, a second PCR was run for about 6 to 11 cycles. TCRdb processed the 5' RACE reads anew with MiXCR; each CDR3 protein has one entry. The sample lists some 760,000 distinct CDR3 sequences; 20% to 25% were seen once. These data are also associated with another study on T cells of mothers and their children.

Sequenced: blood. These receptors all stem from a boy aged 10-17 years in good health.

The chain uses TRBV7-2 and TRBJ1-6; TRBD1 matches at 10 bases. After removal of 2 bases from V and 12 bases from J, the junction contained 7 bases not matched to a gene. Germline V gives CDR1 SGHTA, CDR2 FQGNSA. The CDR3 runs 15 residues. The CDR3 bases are TGTGCCAGCAGCTTACTTGAGACAGGGGGCTTACCCCTCCACTTT. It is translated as CASSLLETGGLPLHF.

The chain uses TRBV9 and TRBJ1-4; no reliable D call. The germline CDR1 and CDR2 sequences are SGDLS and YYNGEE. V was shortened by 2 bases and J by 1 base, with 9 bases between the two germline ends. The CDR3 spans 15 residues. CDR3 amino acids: CASSVREQTNEKLFF. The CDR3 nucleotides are TGTGCCAGCAGCGTCCGAGAACAAACTAATGAAAAACTGTTTTTT. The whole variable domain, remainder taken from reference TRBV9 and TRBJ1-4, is DSGVTQTPKHLITATGQRVTLRCSPRSGDLSVYWYQQSLDQGLQFLIQYYNGEERAKGNILERFSAQQFPDLHSELNLSSLELGDSALYFCASSVREQTNEKLFFGSGTQLSVL.

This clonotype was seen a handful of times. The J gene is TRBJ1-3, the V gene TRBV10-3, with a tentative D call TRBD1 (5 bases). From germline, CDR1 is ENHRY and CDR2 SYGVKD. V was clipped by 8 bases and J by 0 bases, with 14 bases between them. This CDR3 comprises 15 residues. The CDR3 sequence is CAIGDGVGSGNTIYF. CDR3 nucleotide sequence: TGTGCCATCGGGGACGGAGTCGGCTCTGGAAACACCATATATTTT.

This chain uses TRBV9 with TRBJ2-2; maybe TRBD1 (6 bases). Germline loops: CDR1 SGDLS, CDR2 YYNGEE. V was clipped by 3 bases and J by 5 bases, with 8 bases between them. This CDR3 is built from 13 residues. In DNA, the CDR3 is TGTGCCAGCAGCGCACAGGGTACCGGGGAGCTGTTTTTT. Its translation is CASSAQGTGELFF.

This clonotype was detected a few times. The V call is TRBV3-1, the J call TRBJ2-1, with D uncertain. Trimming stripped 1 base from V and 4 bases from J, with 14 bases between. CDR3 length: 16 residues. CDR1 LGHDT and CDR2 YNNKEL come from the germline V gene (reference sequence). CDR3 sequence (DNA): TGTGCCAGCAGCCAAGTCCGGTGGGCCTTGTACAATGAGCAGTTCTTC. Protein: CASSQVRWALYNEQFF.

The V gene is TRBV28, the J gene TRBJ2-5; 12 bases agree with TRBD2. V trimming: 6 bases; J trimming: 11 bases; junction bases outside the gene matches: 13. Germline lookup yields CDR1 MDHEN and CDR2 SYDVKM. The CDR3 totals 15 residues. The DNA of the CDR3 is TGTGCCAGCAGCCTCAGACTAGCGGGAGTTGGAGAGCAGTACTTC. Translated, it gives CASSLRLAGVGEQYF.

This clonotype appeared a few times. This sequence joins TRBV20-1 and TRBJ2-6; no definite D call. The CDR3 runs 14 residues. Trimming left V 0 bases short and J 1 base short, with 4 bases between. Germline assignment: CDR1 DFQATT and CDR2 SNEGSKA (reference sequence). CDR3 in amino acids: CSARDLSGANVLTF. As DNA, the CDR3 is TGCAGTGCTAGAGATCTGTCTGGGGCCAACGTCCTGACTTTC.

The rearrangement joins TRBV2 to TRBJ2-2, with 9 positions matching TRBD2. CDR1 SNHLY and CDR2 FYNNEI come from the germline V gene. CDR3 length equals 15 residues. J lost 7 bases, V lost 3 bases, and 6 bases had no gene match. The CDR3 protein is CASSDASGEIGELFF. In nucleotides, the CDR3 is TGTGCCAGCAGTGACGCTAGCGGGGAAATCGGGGAGCTGTTTTTT. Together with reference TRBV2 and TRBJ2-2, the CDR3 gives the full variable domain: EPEVTQTPSHQVTQMGQEVILRCVPISNHLYFYWYRQILGQKVEFLVSFYNNEISEKSEIFDDQFSVERPDGSNFTLKIRSTKLEDSAMYFCASSDASGEIGELFFGEGSRLTVL.

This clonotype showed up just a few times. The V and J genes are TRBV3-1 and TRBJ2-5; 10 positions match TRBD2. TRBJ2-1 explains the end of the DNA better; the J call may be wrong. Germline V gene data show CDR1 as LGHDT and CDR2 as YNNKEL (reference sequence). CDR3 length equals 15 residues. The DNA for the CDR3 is TGTGCCAGCAGCCAAGAGGCTAGCGGGGGCAATGAGCAGTTCTTC. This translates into CASSQEASGGNEQFF.

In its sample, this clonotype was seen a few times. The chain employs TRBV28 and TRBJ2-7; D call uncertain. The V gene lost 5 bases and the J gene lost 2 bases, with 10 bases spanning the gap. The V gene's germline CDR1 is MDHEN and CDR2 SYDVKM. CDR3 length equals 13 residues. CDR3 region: CASSVASPYEQYF. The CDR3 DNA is TGTGCCAGCAGTGTGGCGAGCCCCTACGAGCAGTACTTC.

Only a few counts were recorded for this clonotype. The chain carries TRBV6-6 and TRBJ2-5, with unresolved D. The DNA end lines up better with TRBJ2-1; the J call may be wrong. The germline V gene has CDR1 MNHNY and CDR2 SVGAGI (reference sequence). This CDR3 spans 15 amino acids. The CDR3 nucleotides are TGTGCCAGCAGTTCCCTCCTCCCCCCTAACAATGAGCAGTTCTTC. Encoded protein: CASSSLLPPNNEQFF.

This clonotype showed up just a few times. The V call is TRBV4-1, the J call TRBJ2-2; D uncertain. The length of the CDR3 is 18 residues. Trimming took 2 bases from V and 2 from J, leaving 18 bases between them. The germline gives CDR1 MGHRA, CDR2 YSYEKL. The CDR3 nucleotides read TGCGCCAGCAGCCAATTGAATTTACAGACTGTTAACACCGGGGAGCTGTTTTTT. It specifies CASSQLNLQTVNTGELFF.

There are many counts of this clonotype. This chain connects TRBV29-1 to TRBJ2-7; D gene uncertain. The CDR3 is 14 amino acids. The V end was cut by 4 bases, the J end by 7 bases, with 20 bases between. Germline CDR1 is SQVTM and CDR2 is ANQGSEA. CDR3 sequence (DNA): TGCAGCGTTGGTCCCCGTCAGTGGTTGGAGGAGCAGTACTTC. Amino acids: CSVGPRQWLEEQYF.

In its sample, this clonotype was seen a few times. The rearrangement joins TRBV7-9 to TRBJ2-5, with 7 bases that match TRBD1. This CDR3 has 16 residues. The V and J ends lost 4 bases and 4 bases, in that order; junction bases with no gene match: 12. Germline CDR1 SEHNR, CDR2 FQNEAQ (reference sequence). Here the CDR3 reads CASSSTGKSRGETQYF. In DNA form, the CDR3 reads TGTGCCAGCAGCTCGACAGGGAAATCTCGGGGAGAGACCCAGTACTTC.

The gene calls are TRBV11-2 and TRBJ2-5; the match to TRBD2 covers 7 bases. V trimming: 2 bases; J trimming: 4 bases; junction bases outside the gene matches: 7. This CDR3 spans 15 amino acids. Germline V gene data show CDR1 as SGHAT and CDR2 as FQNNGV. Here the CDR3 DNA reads TGTGCCAGCAGCTTACTAGCGGTGCCGTTAGAGACCCAGTACTTC. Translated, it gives CASSLLAVPLETQYF.

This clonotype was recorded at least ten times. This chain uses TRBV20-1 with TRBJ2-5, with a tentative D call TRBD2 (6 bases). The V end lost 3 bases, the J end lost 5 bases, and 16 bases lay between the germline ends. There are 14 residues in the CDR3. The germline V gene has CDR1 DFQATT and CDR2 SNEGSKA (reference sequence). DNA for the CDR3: TGCAGTGCTAGGCGGGAAAGCTTGGGGGAGACCCAGTACTTC. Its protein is CSARRESLGETQYF.

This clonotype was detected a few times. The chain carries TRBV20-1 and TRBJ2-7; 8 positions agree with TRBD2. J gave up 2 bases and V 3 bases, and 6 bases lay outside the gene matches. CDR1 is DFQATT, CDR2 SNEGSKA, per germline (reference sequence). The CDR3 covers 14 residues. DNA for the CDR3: TGCAGTGCTAGTGGGGGAGCGGGGGCCTACGAGCAGTACTTC. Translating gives CSASGGAGAYEQYF.

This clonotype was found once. The chain's CDR3 is CSVRGGPSYEQYF. The CDR3 DNA reads as TGCAGCGTGCGGGGGGGCCCCTCCTACGAGCAGTACTTC. This chain links TRBV29-1 with TRBJ2-7; 9 nucleotides match TRBD2. This CDR3 has 13 residues. Germline-derived CDR1 and CDR2 are SQVTM and ANQGSEA. V shed 6 bases, J shed 0 bases, and the junction held 3 bases outside the gene matches.

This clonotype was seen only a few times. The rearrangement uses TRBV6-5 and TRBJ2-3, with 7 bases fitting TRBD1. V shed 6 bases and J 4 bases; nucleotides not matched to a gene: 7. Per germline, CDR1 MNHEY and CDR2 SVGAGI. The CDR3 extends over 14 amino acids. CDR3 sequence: CASSLTGIADTQYF. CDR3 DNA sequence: TGTGCCAGCAGCCTGACAGGGATCGCAGATACGCAGTATTTT.

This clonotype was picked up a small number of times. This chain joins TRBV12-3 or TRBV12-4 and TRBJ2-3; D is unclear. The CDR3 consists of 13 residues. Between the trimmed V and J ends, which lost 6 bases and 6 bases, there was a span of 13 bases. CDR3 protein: CASSPVPWDTQYF. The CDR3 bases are TGTGCCAGCAGCCCCGTCCCCTGGGATACGCAGTATTTT.

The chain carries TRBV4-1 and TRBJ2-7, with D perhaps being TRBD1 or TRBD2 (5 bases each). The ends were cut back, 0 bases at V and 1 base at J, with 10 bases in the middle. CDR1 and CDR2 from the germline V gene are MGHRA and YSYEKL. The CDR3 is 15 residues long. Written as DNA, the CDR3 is TGCGCCAGCAGCCAAGAACACAGGACTTCCTACGAGCAGTACTTC. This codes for CASSQEHRTSYEQYF.

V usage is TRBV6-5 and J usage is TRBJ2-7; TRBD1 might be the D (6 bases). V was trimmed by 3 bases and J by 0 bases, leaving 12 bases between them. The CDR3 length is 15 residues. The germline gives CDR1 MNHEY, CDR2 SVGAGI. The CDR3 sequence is CASSYLAGDSYEQYF. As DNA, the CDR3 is TGTGCCAGCAGTTATCTTGCAGGGGACTCCTACGAGCAGTACTTC.

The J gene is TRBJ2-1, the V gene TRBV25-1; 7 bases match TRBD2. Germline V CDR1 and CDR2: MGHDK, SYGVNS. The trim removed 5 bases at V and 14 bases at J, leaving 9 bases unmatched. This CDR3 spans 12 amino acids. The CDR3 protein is CASSTGLEDKFF. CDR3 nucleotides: TGTGCCAGCAGTACCGGACTAGAAGATAAGTTCTTC.